The 9 T cell receptor beta chains below all came from one sample that was sequenced in a study of T-cell memory formation after mild COVID-19. TCRdb re-called the 5' RACE reads through MiXCR, storing one row per CDR3 protein. Found here are hundreds of thousands of distinct CDR3 sequences, around 15% of them singletons; the top ten hold approximately 22%. The sequenced material came from PBMCs or a T cell subset sorted from them (not recorded which). The source of these receptors is a man aged 18 to 30 who had mild COVID-19 (a few samples of this study predate the infection). Cell type and time point are not known.

In this sample, this clonotype turned up many times. The chain carries TRBV6-2 or TRBV6-3 and TRBJ2-4, with D possibly called TRBD1 or TRBD2 (6 bases each). CDR1 and CDR2 from the germline V gene are MNHEY and SVGEGT. The CDR3 contains 16 residues. V dropped 2 bases and J dropped 2 bases, with 13 bases sitting between them. This CDR3 is CASSYGGGYSKNIQYF. The DNA of the CDR3 is TGTGCCAGCAGTTACGGAGGGGGGTACTCCAAAAACATTCAGTACTTC.

This clonotype was recorded at least ten times. The chain uses TRBV18 and TRBJ2-7; D not resolved. Germline CDR1 KGHSH, CDR2 LQKENI. The germline V and J ends were trimmed by 4 bases and 3 bases, with 10 bases remaining between them. This CDR3 is built from 13 residues. CDR3 DNA: TGTGCCAGCTCACTAAGCCAGGTCTACGAGCAGTACGTC. This codes for CASSLSQVYEQYV.

J is TRBJ1-3 and V is TRBV18; a weak D match, TRBD1 (6 bases). Trimming took off 6 bases at V and 0 bases at J, with 12 bases between the two ends. The CDR3 covers 15 residues. Germline-derived CDR1 and CDR2 are KGHSH and LQKENI. CDR3 sequence: CASSRDRYSGNTIYF. As DNA, the CDR3 is TGTGCCAGCTCCCGCGACAGGTACTCTGGAAACACCATATATTTT.

This clonotype was counted at least ten times. The V and J genes are TRBV6-6 and TRBJ2-3; 9 nucleotides agree with TRBD2. This CDR3 has 14 amino acids. Germline V CDR1 and CDR2: MNHNY, SVGAGI (reference sequence). V lost 7 bases, J lost 4 bases, and 6 bases stayed unmatched. The CDR3 DNA reads TGTGCCAGCATTAAGGAGCGGGGGGCAGATACGCAGTATTTT. Translated: CASIKERGADTQYF.

V gene TRBV19 combines with J gene TRBJ1-1; D is ambiguous. The germline V and J ends were trimmed by 5 bases and 7 bases, with 11 bases remaining between them. Germline lookup yields CDR1 LNHDA and CDR2 SQIVND (reference sequence). The CDR3 sequence is 12 residues long. The CDR3 region has the DNA TGTGCCAGTAGTCTGTCTGGGGATGAAGCTTTCTTT. Translating it yields CASSLSGDEAFF. Drawing the rest from reference TRBV19 and TRBJ1-1, the complete variable domain is DGGITQSPKYLFRKEGQNVTLSCEQNLNHDAMYWYRQDPGQGLRLIYYSQIVNDFQKGDIAEGYSVSREKKESFPLTVTSAQKNPTAFYLCASSLSGDEAFFGQGTRLTVV.

The rearrangement joins TRBV12-5 to TRBJ2-7; D is perhaps TRBD1 (5 bases). Germline assignment: CDR1 LGHNT and CDR2 FRNRAP. This CDR3 has 12 amino acids. V lost 6 bases, J lost 4 bases, and 10 bases lay in between. The CDR3 nucleotides are TGTGCTAGTGGCCCCCAGGGTTACGAGCAGTACTTC. It is translated as CASGPQGYEQYF.

This clonotype was counted many times. The chain carries TRBV19 and TRBJ2-1, with D perhaps matching TRBD1 (6 bases). This CDR3 has 17 amino acids. With 2 bases removed from V and 3 bases from J, the gap between germline ends came to 17 bases. Per the germline V gene, CDR1 is LNHDA and CDR2 is SQIVND (reference sequence). The CDR3 protein is CASSIKPLLQGYNEQFF. DNA for the CDR3: TGTGCCAGTAGTATAAAGCCCCTCTTACAGGGCTACAATGAGCAGTTCTTC.

The chain is built from TRBV2 and TRBJ2-3; a possible D gene is TRBD2 (6 bases). The CDR3 is 12 amino acids. The V gene lost 7 bases and the J gene lost 8 bases, with 13 bases spanning the gap. Germline loops: CDR1 SNHLY, CDR2 FYNNEI. As DNA, the CDR3 is TGTGCCAGCAACGGCGGGACCAGTACGCAGTATTTT. Residues: CASNGGTSTQYF.

This clonotype was counted only a few times. J is TRBJ1-1 and V is TRBV29-1; D is unclear. The V end lost 4 bases, the J end lost 1 base, and 10 bases lay between the germline ends. Germline V gene sequence: CDR1 SQVTM, CDR2 ANQGSEA. There are 13 residues in the CDR3. CDR3 residues: CSVAEAPNTEAFF. The CDR3 DNA follows: TGCAGCGTTGCCGAGGCGCCGAACACTGAAGCTTTCTTT.